The TCR beta chain described here comes from a study of CD8 T cells in ankylosing spondylitis. Findings of the study overall: Characteristic of ankylosing spondylitis blood, it appeared, was a TCR beta motif comprising eight highly homologous variants. Significant enrichment of disease-linked clones was reportedly seen in matched ankylosing spondylitis synovial fluid.

This clonotype was picked up many times. Its target is unknown. The V end lost 3 bases, the J end lost 4 bases, and 14 bases lay between the germline ends. This CDR3 region has 15 residues. Germline lookup yields CDR1 KGHDR and CDR2 SFDVKD. Quantitative molecular-barcoded 5'-RACE generated the TCR beta libraries. Each CDR3 protein is one row after TCRdb ran MiXCR on the 5' RACE reads. The data contain 200,000 to 300,000 distinct CDR3 sequences, about 10% of them singletons. Specimen: blood, either unsorted or a sorted T cell fraction (not recorded which). The sequence was obtained from a male donor with ankylosing spondylitis or in good health (not recorded which). V and J are TRBV24-1 and TRBJ2-5, with unresolved D. For the CDR3, the DNA is TGTGCCACCAGTGATCCACGGGCTCCGCGAGAGACCCAGTACTTC. It specifies CATSDPRAPRETQYF.